The present T cell receptor beta chain was sequenced within a study of CXCR3-negative and CXCR3-positive naive CD8 T cells. Study-wide context: Sequencing yielded approximately 130 million TRB reads, roughly 1.5 +/- 0.3 million per library.

Whole-study results and caveats: Researchers report CXCR3 expression partially decreased after cryopreservation, with fresh PBMCs used in most assays. CXCR3-positive naive cells had TRB CDR3s that were more hydrophobic than CXCR3-negative naive cells had.

Remarks on this clonotype: What it binds is not known.

The CDR3 contains 12 residues. Germline V gene sequence: CDR1 SGDLS, CDR2 YYNGEE. Sorts performed in triplicate captured roughly 320,000 cells each from every CD8+ T cell subset. Within the CD8+ T cell compartment, naive cells were CD45RO-CCR7+CD27+CD95-. 5' RACE with UMI labels generated the TRB cDNA libraries. One entry per CDR3 protein, without DNA, is what TCRdb gives after re-calling the 5' RACE reads. The sample totals approximately 100,000 distinct CDR3 sequences. The chain links TRBV9 to TRBJ2-3. The sequence was collected from a human donor in good health. Some clones in this sample may be carry-over from other donors' samples. The sample comprised naive CXCR3+ CD8+ T cells from blood. As to subset: CD45RO-CCR7+CD27+CD95- naive CD8+ T cells expressing CXCR3 (TNR3+). The CDR3 protein is CASSVVGDTQYF.